A single sample gave rise to the 4 T cell receptor beta chains below, sequenced in a study of shared clonotypes between healthy human individuals (dated by TCRdb to about 2020). Library preparation used the immunoSEQ multiplex PCR assay. In its TCRdb copy, this immuneACCESS table keeps in-frame sequences only and misses some clones. Where compared with another copy, unresolved V genes explain less than half of these, and the others have no known cause. This sample holds about 1,500,000 clones; 96% were observed only once. Roughly 1.2% of the sample is in the top ten clones. The sequenced material came from naive CD4+ T cells sorted from blood. The sample's cell subset or site, from its label and the paper: CD45RA+ positively selected. Receptor source: a man aged 25-40 years in good health.

This chain links TRBV18 with TRBJ2-1, with D unclear. Trimming stripped 3 bases from V and 4 bases from J, with 16 bases between. This CDR3 contains 16 residues. Germline V gene sequence: CDR1 KGHSH, CDR2 LQKENI. DNA of the CDR3: TGTGCCAGCTCACCGGCCAGACCCCTGCGGTACAATGAGCAGTTCTTC. Translating it yields CASSPARPLRYNEQFF.

As for this clone: Different DNA sequences within this sample yield the same CDR3. The CDR3, as DNA: TGCGCCAGCAGCCTAGGACAGGTCGGGTACGAGCAGTACTTC. Translation gives CASSLGQVGYEQYF. V and J are TRBV10-1 and TRBJ2-7; 7 nucleotides line up with TRBD1. CDR1 WNHNN and CDR2 SYGVQD come from the germline V gene (reference sequence). Germline trimming cut 6 bases from V and 4 bases from J; bases unmatched to any gene: 9. The CDR3 runs to 14 residues.

The V call is TRBV28, the J call TRBJ1-5, with a weak D call TRBD1 (6 bases). V was trimmed by 6 bases and J by 3 bases, leaving 15 bases between them. This CDR3 is 15 amino acids long. Germline V CDR1 and CDR2: MDHEN, SYDVKM. CDR3 in DNA: TGTGCCAGCAGGAAAACAGGGTTCTCCAATCAGCCCCAGCATTTT. It encodes CASRKTGFSNQPQHF. Based on the CDR3 plus reference TRBV28 and TRBJ1-5, the full variable domain is DVKVTQSSRYLVKRTGEKVFLECVQDMDHENMFWYRQDPGLGLRLIYFSYDVKMKEKGDIPEGYSVSREKKERFSLILESASTNQTSMYLCASRKTGFSNQPQHFGDGTRLSIL.

This chain connects TRBV7-2 to TRBJ1-5; no firm D call. V was trimmed by 5 bases and J by 3 bases, leaving 20 bases between them. Germline V CDR1 and CDR2: SGHTA, FQGNSA. This CDR3 contains 17 residues. The CDR3 nucleotides read TGTGCCAGCAGCCGCCGCGAACTCCGGGCTCACAATCAGCCCCAGCATTTT. It translates to CASSRRELRAHNQPQHF.